Presented here are 2 T cell receptor beta chains from one specimen sequenced in a study of T cell repertoires in cytomegalovirus infection. TCRdb reanalysed the reads using MiXCR and keeps one entry per CDR3 protein. The sample shows fewer than 1,000,000 distinct CDR3 sequences, approximately 31% of them seen only once. These receptors have no known antigen. The source was cultured CD8+ T cells from PBMCs, collected from culture after CMV antigen stimulation. The receptors stem from a human donor in good health (CMV status not recorded). Some clones in this sample may be carry-over from other donors' samples.

This clonotype was recorded a few times. V and J are TRBV19 and TRBJ2-7; possibly TRBD1 or TRBD2 for D (6 bases each). This CDR3 has 13 residues. Looked up from germline, CDR1 is LNHDA and CDR2 is SQIVND (reference sequence). V dropped 5 bases and J dropped 3 bases, with 11 bases sitting between them. The CDR3 DNA follows: TGTGCCAGTAGTCCCGGGGGCTACTACGAGCAGTACTTC. Its translation is CASSPGGYYEQYF.

This clonotype was seen a handful of times. The rearrangement joins TRBV28 to TRBJ1-1; D is uncertain. The CDR3 spans 14 residues. Germline V lookup: CDR1 MDHEN, CDR2 SYDVKM. Trimming shortened V by 2 bases and J by 5 bases, and 12 bases separated the two germline ends. Here the CDR3 reads CASSLKGEWTEAFF. DNA for the CDR3: TGTGCCAGCAGTTTAAAGGGAGAATGGACTGAAGCTTTCTTT.